This TCR beta chain was obtained from a study of T-cell reconstitution after alpha-beta-depleted transplantation in children. The library targeted TCRbeta and was prepared with unique molecular identifiers. In TCRdb, the PCR reads were re-called with MiXCR into one record per CDR3 protein. The table records about 92,000 distinct CDR3 sequences, 12% of them present only once. The CDR3 length is 15 residues. CDR1 ENHRY and CDR2 SYGVKD come from the germline V gene. V shed 6 bases and J shed 2 bases, with 14 bases lying between them. The chain links TRBV10-3 to TRBJ2-1; D is unresolved. The material was PBMCs from the stem cell graft donor, obtained from the stem cell graft. This TCR was sampled from a human donor who donated a stem cell graft to a child with inherited bone marrow failure. CDR3 in amino acids: CAISPTKGTYNEQFF. The DNA for the CDR3 is TGTGCCATCAGCCCAACGAAGGGCACCTACAATGAGCAGTTCTTC.